This T cell receptor (beta chain) is from a study of shared clonotypes between healthy human individuals. Original methodology: Filtering was not the same, since immunoSEQ gave junction-only sequences without quality scores. The protocol was immunoSEQ multiplex PCR, while the TCRdb copy is restricted to in-frame clones and leaves out a portion. V and J calls and clone size come straight from that table; D and trimming were deduced from the DNA. Of 2 million to 2.5 million clones in the sample, approximately 93% were seen once. Comment on this clone: What it binds is unknown.

The CDR3 length is 15 residues. The junction had 5 bases not matched to a gene; V was cut back by 3 bases and J by 4 bases. Germline V gene sequence: CDR1 MGHDK, CDR2 SYGVNS. Points from the study as a whole: Compared with clonotypes that all four donors shared, non-shared clonotypes had lower generation probabilities. Shared clonotypes: roughly 4.7% naive CD4, around 3.4% naive CD8, roughly 2.2% memory CD4, 0.4% memory CD8. Relative to memory subsets, naive subsets generally showed larger estimated richness.

Sequencing input: naive CD4+ T cells from PBMCs. Subset: CD45RA+ positively selected. This chain uses TRBV25-1 with TRBJ1-1; 10 nucleotides match TRBD1. The sequence came from a man younger than 35 in good health. Some clones in this sample may be carry-over from other donors' samples. The CDR3 is CASSETGGRVTEAFF. The CDR3 coding sequence is TGTGCCAGCAGTGAGACAGGGGGCAGGGTCACTGAAGCTTTCTTT. The whole variable domain, filled in from reference TRBV25-1 and TRBJ1-1, reads EADIYQTPRYLVIGTGKKITLECSQTMGHDKMYWYQQDPGMELHLIHYSYGVNSTEKGDLSSESTVSRIRTEHFPLTLESARPSHTSQYLCASSETGGRVTEAFFGQGTRLTVV.